This T cell receptor beta chain was recorded in a study of blood T cell repertoires in COVID-19. At the level of the study: Samples came from the United States, Italy and Spain, spanning acute and convalescent COVID-19. Sample material is recorded as cDNA or gDNA derived from T cells, B-cell-depleted T cells, or PBMCs.

In the original analysis: Amplification of reference gene primers was used by the study to estimate nucleated cell counts. TCRdb keeps only in-frame clones here, not all; method: immunoSEQ multiplex PCR. That table supplies the V and J calls and clone size; D and trimming were determined from the DNA. The profile shows approximately 93,000 clones, 75% to 85% of them singletons. CDR3 size: 15 residues. With 0 bases clipped from V and 10 bases from J, the junction kept 8 bases outside the gene matches. Germline lookup yields CDR1 MNHEY and CDR2 SVGAGI. This rearrangement joins TRBV6-5 to TRBJ1-5, with TRBD1 matching over 8 bases. The receptor's source is a woman older than 75 with acute or convalescent COVID-19. Sequenced material: peripheral blood. CDR3 protein: CASSYSKQGGFPQHF. CDR3 sequence (DNA): TGTGCCAGCAGTTACTCGAAACAGGGGGGTTTCCCCCAGCATTTT.